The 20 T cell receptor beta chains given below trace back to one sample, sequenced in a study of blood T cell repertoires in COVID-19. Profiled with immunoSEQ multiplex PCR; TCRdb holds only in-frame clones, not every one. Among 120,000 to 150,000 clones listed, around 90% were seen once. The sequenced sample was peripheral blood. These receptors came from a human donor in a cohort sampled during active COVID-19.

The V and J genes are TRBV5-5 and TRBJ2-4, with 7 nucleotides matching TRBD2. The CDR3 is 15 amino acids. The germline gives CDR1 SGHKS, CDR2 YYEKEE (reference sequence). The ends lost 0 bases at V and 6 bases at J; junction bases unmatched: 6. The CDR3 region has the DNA TGTGCCAGCAGCTTGGCGGGGGGACGGGGAAACATTCAGTACTTC. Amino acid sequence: CASSLAGGRGNIQYF.

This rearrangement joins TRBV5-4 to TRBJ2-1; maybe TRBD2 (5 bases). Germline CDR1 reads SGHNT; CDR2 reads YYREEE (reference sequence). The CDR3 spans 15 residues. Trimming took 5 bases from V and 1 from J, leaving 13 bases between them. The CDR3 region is CASRLSAASYNEQFF. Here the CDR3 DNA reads TGTGCCAGCAGGCTATCAGCGGCTTCCTACAATGAGCAGTTCTTC.

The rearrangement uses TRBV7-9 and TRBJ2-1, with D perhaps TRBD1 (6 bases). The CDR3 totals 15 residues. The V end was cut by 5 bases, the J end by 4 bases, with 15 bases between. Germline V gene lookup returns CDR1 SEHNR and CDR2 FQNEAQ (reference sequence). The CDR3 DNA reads TGTGCCAGCAGCCTGATCCGGGACACGTACAATGAGCAGTTCTTC. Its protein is CASSLIRDTYNEQFF.

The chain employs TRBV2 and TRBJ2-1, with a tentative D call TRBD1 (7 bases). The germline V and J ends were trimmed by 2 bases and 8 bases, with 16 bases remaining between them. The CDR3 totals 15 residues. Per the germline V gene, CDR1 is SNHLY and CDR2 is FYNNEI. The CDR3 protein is CASSESRGAIHEQFF. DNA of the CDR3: TGTGCCAGCAGTGAATCCAGGGGGGCTATTCATGAGCAGTTCTTC.

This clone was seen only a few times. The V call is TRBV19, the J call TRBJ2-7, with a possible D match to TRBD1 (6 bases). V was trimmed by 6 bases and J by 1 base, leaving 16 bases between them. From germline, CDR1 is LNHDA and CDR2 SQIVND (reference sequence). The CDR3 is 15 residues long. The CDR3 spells CASSPFRGGSYEQYF. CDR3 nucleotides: TGTGCCAGTAGCCCCTTCAGGGGTGGATCCTACGAGCAGTACTTC.

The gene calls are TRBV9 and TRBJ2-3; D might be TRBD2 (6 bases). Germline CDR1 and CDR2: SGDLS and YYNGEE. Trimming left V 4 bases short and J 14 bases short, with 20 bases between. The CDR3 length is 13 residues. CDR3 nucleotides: TGTGCCAGCAGCCCCCCCCTCCGGGGAGGAGTGTATTTT. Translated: CASSPPLRGGVYF.

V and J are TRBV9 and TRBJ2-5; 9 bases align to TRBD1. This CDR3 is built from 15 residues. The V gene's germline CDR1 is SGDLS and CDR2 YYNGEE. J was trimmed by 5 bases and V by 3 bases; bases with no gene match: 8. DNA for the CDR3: TGTGCCAGCAGCGCCGGGGGACAGGGCGGCGAGACCCAGTACTTC. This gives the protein CASSAGGQGGETQYF.

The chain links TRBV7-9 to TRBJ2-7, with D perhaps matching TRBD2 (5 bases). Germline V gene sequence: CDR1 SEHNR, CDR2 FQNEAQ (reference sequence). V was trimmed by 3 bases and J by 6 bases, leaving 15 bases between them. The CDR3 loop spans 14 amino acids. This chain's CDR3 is CASSFSAPGSEQYF. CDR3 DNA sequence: TGTGCCAGCAGCTTTTCCGCCCCGGGGAGCGAGCAGTACTTC. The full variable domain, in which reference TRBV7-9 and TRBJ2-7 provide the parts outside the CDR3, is DTGVSQNPRHKITKRGQNVTFRCDPISEHNRLYWYRQTLGQGPEFLTYFQNEAQLEKSRLLSDRFSAERPKGSFSTLEIQRTEQGDSAMYLCASSFSAPGSEQYFGPGTRLTVT.

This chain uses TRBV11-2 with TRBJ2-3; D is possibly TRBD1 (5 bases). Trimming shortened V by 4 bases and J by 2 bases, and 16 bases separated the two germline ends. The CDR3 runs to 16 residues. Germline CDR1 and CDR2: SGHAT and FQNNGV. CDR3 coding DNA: TGTGCCAGCAGCTCGAACCGAAGACAGATCACAGATACGCAGTATTTT. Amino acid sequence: CASSSNRRQITDTQYF.

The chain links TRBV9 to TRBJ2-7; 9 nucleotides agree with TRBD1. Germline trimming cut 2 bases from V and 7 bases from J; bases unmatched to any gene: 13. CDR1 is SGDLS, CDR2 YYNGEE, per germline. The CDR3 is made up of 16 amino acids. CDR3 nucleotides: TGTGCCAGCAGCGTGGGACAGGGAACCATCTCTGGGGAGCAGTACTTC. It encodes CASSVGQGTISGEQYF.

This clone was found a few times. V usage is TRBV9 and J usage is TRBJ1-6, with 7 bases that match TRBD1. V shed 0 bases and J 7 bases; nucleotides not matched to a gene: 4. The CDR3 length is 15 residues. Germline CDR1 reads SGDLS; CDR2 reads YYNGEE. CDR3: CASSVVGTANSPLHF. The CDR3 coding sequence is TGTGCCAGCAGCGTAGTGGGGACAGCAAATTCACCCCTCCACTTT. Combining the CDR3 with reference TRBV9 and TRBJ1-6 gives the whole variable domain DSGVTQTPKHLITATGQRVTLRCSPRSGDLSVYWYQQSLDQGLQFLIQYYNGEERAKGNILERFSAQQFPDLHSELNLSSLELGDSALYFCASSVVGTANSPLHFGNGTRLTVT.

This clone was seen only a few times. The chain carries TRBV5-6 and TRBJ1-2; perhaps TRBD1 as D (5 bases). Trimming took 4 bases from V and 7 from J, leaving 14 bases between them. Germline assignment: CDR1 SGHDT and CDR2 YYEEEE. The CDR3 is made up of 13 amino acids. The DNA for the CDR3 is TGTGCCAGCAGCCTTTATCAGGGAGGTGGCTACACCTTC. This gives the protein CASSLYQGGGYTF. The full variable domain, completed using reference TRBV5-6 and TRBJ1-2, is DAGVTQSPTHLIKTRGQQVTLRCSPKSGHDTVSWYQQALGQGPQFIFQYYEEEERQRGNFPDRFSGHQFPNYSSELNVNALLLGDSALYLCASSLYQGGGYTFGSGTRLTVV.

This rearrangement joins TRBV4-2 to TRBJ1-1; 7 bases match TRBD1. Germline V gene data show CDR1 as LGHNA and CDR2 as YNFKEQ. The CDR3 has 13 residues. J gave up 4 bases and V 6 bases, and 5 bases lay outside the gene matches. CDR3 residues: CASRKNRGTEAFF. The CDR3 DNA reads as TGTGCCAGCAGAAAGAACAGGGGCACTGAAGCTTTCTTT.

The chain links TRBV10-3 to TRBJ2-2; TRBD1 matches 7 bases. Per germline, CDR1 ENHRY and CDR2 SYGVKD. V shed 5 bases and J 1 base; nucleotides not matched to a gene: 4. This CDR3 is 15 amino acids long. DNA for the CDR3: TGTGCCATCAGTCCAGGGGGTGGGAACACCGGGGAGCTGTTTTTT. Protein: CAISPGGGNTGELFF.

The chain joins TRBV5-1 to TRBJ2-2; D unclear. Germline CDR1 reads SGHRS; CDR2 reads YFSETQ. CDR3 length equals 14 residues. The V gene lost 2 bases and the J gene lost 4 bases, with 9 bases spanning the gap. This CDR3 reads CASSFEQLTGELFF. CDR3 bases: TGCGCCAGCAGCTTCGAACAGCTCACCGGGGAGCTGTTTTTT.

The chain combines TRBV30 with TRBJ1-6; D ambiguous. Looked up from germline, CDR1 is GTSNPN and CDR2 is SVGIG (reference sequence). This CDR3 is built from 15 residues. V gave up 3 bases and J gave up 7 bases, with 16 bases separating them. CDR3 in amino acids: CAWSAVHPGNSPLHF. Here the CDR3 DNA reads TGTGCCTGGAGCGCCGTTCACCCGGGAAATTCACCCCTCCACTTT.

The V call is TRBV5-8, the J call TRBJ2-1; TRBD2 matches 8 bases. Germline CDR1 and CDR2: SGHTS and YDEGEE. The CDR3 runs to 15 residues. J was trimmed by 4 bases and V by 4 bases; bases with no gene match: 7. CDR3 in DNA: TGTGCCAGCAGCAAAAGCGGGGGAGGGTACAATGAGCAGTTCTTC. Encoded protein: CASSKSGGGYNEQFF.

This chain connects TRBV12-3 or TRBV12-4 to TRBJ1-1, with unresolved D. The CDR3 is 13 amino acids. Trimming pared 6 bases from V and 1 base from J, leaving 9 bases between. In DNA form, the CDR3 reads TGTGCCAGCAGACTAGAGCGGAACACTGAAGCTTTCTTT. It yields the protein CASRLERNTEAFF.

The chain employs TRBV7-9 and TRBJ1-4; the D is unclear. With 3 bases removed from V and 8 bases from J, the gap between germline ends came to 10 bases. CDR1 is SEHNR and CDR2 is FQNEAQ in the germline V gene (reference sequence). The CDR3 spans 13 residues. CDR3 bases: TGTGCCAGCAGCTTCTCTGGGAGCGAAAAACTGTTTTTT. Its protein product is CASSFSGSEKLFF.

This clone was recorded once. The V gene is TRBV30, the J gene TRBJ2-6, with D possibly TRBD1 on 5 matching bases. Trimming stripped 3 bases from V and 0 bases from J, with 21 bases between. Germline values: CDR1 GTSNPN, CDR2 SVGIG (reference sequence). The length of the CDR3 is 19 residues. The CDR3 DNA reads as TGTGCCTGGAGCTCTTGGCAGGGCGAACTTTACTCTGGGGCCAACGTCCTGACTTTC. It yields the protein CAWSSWQGELYSGANVLTF.